Below, one T cell receptor beta chain is given with its context. The antigen remains undetermined. The table came from immunoSEQ multiplex PCR; TCRdb's copy has only in-frame clones and leaves some out. This sample has about 100,000 clones, with around 88% found just once. Germline-derived CDR1 and CDR2 are MGHRA and YSYEKL. V was trimmed by 0 bases and J by 0 bases, leaving 6 bases between them. The CDR3 totals 15 residues. The data stem from a study of identifying expanded T cells in peripheral blood. Findings of the study overall: Roughly 1.2 clones differed between technical replicates, versus about 17 and 20 over time. Clone count variance between roughly 2-week samples rose with total template count.

During the collection period, no donor immune events like infections were recorded. The origin of this receptor is a person aged 18 to 75 in good health. Sequences were obtained from blood. This sequence joins TRBV4-1 and TRBJ1-5; D call uncertain. The CDR3 DNA reads TGCGCCAGCAGCCAAGATAGGGCTAGCAATCAGCCCCAGCATTTT. It encodes CASSQDRASNQPQHF.